A single sample is the source of the 29 T cell receptor beta chains below, sequenced in a study of cytomegalovirus exposure and HLA in healthy donors. The PCR contained 60 Vbeta and 13 Jbeta primers. Clones were read by immunoSEQ multiplex PCR, and TCRdb kept only the in-frame ones, dropping some. Among around 170,000 clones listed, roughly 79% were seen once. Sequenced material: PBMCs. The source is a man in his forties or fifties in good health and CMV-seronegative.

The chain recombines TRBV9 with TRBJ1-1; tentative D call: TRBD1 (6 bases). Trimming left V 3 bases short and J 5 bases short, with 17 bases between. This CDR3 is 15 amino acids long. Germline CDR1 is SGDLS and CDR2 is YYNGEE. The CDR3 is CASSAEGGTKTEAFF. The CDR3 nucleotides are TGTGCCAGCAGCGCGGAGGGGGGGACGAAGACTGAAGCTTTCTTT.

CDR3 sequence reads: CASSHSGQNYEQYV. The CDR3 DNA is TGTGCCAGCAGCCATTCGGGACAGAACTACGAGCAGTACGTC. This rearrangement joins TRBV11-1 to TRBJ2-7, with 7 bases fitting TRBD1. The V gene end was trimmed by 5 bases and the J gene end by 3 bases; junction bases not matched to a gene: 7. CDR3 length: 14 residues. Germline assignment: CDR1 SGHAT and CDR2 FQDESV (reference sequence).

This chain connects TRBV19 to TRBJ2-3; 8 nucleotides match TRBD1. The length of the CDR3 is 13 residues. In germline, CDR1 is LNHDA, CDR2 SQIVND (reference sequence). After removal of 4 bases from V and 6 bases from J, the junction contained 3 bases not matched to a gene. The CDR3 DNA reads as TGTGCCAGTAGTAAGACAGGGGATGATACGCAGTATTTT. Translating it yields CASSKTGDDTQYF.

The J gene is TRBJ2-7, the V gene TRBV5-1; 11 positions match TRBD2. The CDR3 is 16 residues long. The V and J ends lost 4 bases and 0 bases, in that order; junction bases with no gene match: 6. Germline V gene sequence: CDR1 SGHRS, CDR2 YFSETQ. The CDR3 is CASSGLAGPSSYEQYF. CDR3 nucleotides: TGCGCCAGCAGCGGACTAGCGGGCCCGAGCTCCTACGAGCAGTACTTC.

In this sample, this clone turned up once. The chain is built from TRBV27 and TRBJ1-1, with D perhaps matching TRBD1 (5 bases). The CDR3 is 15 amino acids. In germline, CDR1 is MNHEY, CDR2 SMNVEV (reference sequence). The V gene lost 6 bases and the J gene lost 4 bases, with 18 bases spanning the gap. The CDR3 protein is CASRLDGGRGTEAFF. CDR3 DNA: TGTGCCAGCAGATTGGACGGAGGGAGGGGCACTGAAGCTTTCTTT.

This clone has a single count. V usage is TRBV7-9 and J usage is TRBJ1-3, with 9 bases lining up with TRBD1. Germline CDR1 is SEHNR and CDR2 is FQNEAQ (reference sequence). Losses at the gene ends were 2 bases for V and 3 bases for J; bases not matched to a gene: 2. This CDR3 region has 15 residues. CDR3 loop: CASSLTGGGGNTIYF. DNA for the CDR3: TGTGCCAGCAGCTTAACAGGGGGCGGTGGAAACACCATATATTTT. Using reference TRBV7-9 and TRBJ1-3 for the parts outside the CDR3, the full variable domain is DTGVSQNPRHKITKRGQNVTFRCDPISEHNRLYWYRQTLGQGPEFLTYFQNEAQLEKSRLLSDRFSAERPKGSFSTLEIQRTEQGDSAMYLCASSLTGGGGNTIYFGEGSWLTVV.

Note on this clone: One end of the junction varies from germline; a read error may be responsible. The chain uses TRBV6-1 and TRBJ2-2; 9 bases map to TRBD1. Germline CDR1 reads MNHNS; CDR2 reads SASEGT. The length of the CDR3 is 12 residues. The DNA for the CDR3 is TGTGCCGGCAGAACAGGGGGCTTGGAGCTGTTTTTT. Protein sequence: CAGRTGGLELFF.

J is TRBJ1-2 and V is TRBV30; D gene uncertain. The CDR3 runs 18 residues. V dropped 6 bases and J dropped 2 bases, with 28 bases sitting between them. Germline V gives CDR1 GTSNPN, CDR2 SVGIG (reference sequence). The CDR3 protein is CACNLRGSAYFHNYGYTF. The CDR3 DNA reads as TGTGCCTGCAACCTCCGCGGTTCGGCCTATTTTCACAACTATGGCTACACCTTC.

The CDR3 DNA reads as TGCGCCAGCAGTTGGACAGGAACCTACGAGCAGTACTTC. It codes for CASSWTGTYEQYF. The chain links TRBV5-1 to TRBJ2-7; 7 bases are a match to TRBD1. The CDR3 has 13 residues. V lost 5 bases, J lost 2 bases, and 4 bases stayed unmatched. Germline CDR1 reads SGHRS; CDR2 reads YFSETQ. Supplemented by reference TRBV5-1 and TRBJ2-7, the full variable domain reads KAGVTQTPRYLIKTRGQQVTLSCSPISGHRSVSWYQQTPGQGLQFLFEYFSETQRNKGNFPGRFSGRQFSNSRSEMNVSTLELGDSALYLCASSWTGTYEQYFGPGTRLTVT.

For this clone: Sequence at one end of the junction differs from germline and may be a read error. The rearrangement links TRBV6-1 to TRBJ2-2; 8 nucleotides align to TRBD2. This CDR3 has 14 amino acids. Germline loops: CDR1 MNHNS, CDR2 SASEGT. Here the CDR3 reads CASRSGGNPGELFF. In DNA form, the CDR3 reads TGTGCCAGCAGATCGGGGGGGAACCCCGGGGAGCTGTTTTTT.

The rearrangement uses TRBV6-1 and TRBJ1-2; 8 bases fit TRBD1. Germline CDR1 and CDR2: MNHNS and SASEGT. The CDR3 is 12 amino acids. V trimming: 8 bases; J trimming: 4 bases; junction bases outside the gene matches: 3. The CDR3 DNA is TGTGCCAGCGGACAGGGTCTCTATGGCTACACCTTC. Its translation is CASGQGLYGYTF.

V gene TRBV5-1 combines with J gene TRBJ1-1; D is uncertain. Germline CDR1 and CDR2: SGHRS and YFSETQ. This CDR3 is built from 13 residues. The V end was cut by 4 bases, the J end by 1 base, with 8 bases between. Written as DNA, the CDR3 is TGCGCCAGCAGCATCACAGAGAACACTGAAGCTTTCTTT. Translating it yields CASSITENTEAFF.

This chain joins TRBV30 and TRBJ1-4, with D possibly matching TRBD1 (6 bases). CDR3 length: 13 residues. Germline CDR1 reads GTSNPN; CDR2 reads SVGIG (reference sequence). The V gene lost 1 base and the J gene lost 7 bases, with 10 bases spanning the gap. CDR3 protein: CAWSGGHGEKLFF. The CDR3 region has the DNA TGTGCCTGGAGTGGGGGGCACGGTGAAAAACTGTTTTTT.

This clone was counted once. The chain carries TRBV2 and TRBJ2-4; 9 bases align to TRBD2. V lost 6 bases, J lost 0 bases, and 3 bases stayed unmatched. This CDR3 is 15 amino acids long. The germline CDR1 and CDR2 sequences are SNHLY and FYNNEI. CDR3 loop: CASREREVAKNIQYF. The CDR3, as DNA: TGTGCCAGCAGAGAGCGGGAGGTAGCCAAAAACATTCAGTACTTC.

The chain joins TRBV21-1 to TRBJ2-2; no check of the table's D call, TRBD2, against the DNA was made. TRBV21-1 is termed a pseudogene. The CDR3 has 16 amino acids. The CDR3 sequence is CASSAPSGTYTGELFF. DNA of the CDR3: TGTGCCAGCAGCGCGCCTAGCGGGACCTACACCGGGGAGCTGTTTTTT.

The CDR3 loop reads CASASWGGPDTGELFF. In DNA form, the CDR3 reads TGCGCCAGCGCCTCGTGGGGAGGGCCCGACACCGGGGAGCTGTTTTTT. V and J are TRBV5-1 and TRBJ2-2; TRBD2 aligns across 7 bases. The CDR3 runs 16 residues. Germline V lookup: CDR1 SGHRS, CDR2 YFSETQ. Trimming cost V 7 bases and J 3 bases; bases outside gene matches: 12.

The chain uses TRBV7-3 and TRBJ1-1; possibly TRBD1 for D (6 bases). The CDR3 spans 13 residues. The ends were cut back, 2 bases at V and 6 bases at J, with 10 bases in the middle. CDR1 is SGHTA, CDR2 FQGTGA, per germline. Here the CDR3 DNA reads TGTGCCAGCAGCTTAGGGGGGGCGGCTGAAGCTTTCTTT. Translation: CASSLGGAAEAFF.

The gene calls are TRBV6-1 and TRBJ1-1; D gene ambiguous. V was shortened by 6 bases and J by 0 bases, with 8 bases between the two germline ends. CDR3 size: 13 residues. The V gene's germline CDR1 is MNHNS and CDR2 SASEGT. The DNA of the CDR3 is TGTGCCAGCAGATGGAGCGTGAACACTGAAGCTTTCTTT. It encodes CASRWSVNTEAFF.

Note on this clone: Additional DNA sequences in this sample encode the identical CDR3. The V call is TRBV6-5, the J call TRBJ2-5; TRBD2 matches at 10 bases. Germline CDR1 and CDR2: MNHEY and SVGAGI. CDR3 length: 14 amino acids. Unmatched junction bases numbered 3, after V lost 6 bases and J lost 2 bases. CDR3 residues: CASSRTSGQETQYF. Here the CDR3 DNA reads TGTGCCAGCAGCCGGACTAGCGGACAAGAGACCCAGTACTTC.

V gene TRBV6-1 combines with J gene TRBJ1-6; no clear D gene. The V gene lost 4 bases and the J gene lost 10 bases, with 17 bases spanning the gap. The CDR3 contains 15 residues. In germline, CDR1 is MNHNS, CDR2 SASEGT. The CDR3 spells CASSGVGPQRSPLHF. The CDR3 DNA follows: TGTGCCAGCAGTGGGGTGGGTCCCCAGAGGTCACCCCTCCACTTT.

The chain is built from TRBV27 and TRBJ2-7; 9 nucleotides line up with TRBD1. Germline V CDR1 and CDR2: MNHEY, SMNVEV (reference sequence). Trimming took 4 bases from V and 4 from J; bases not matched to a gene: 8. This CDR3 contains 15 residues. The CDR3 sequence is CASSSPGTGIYEQYF. The CDR3 region has the DNA TGTGCCAGCAGTTCGCCCGGGACAGGGATTTACGAGCAGTACTTC.

The chain combines TRBV2 with TRBJ1-1; 9 nucleotides agree with TRBD1. The CDR3 covers 15 residues. The ends lost 5 bases at V and 6 bases at J; junction bases unmatched: 10. Germline CDR1 reads SNHLY; CDR2 reads FYNNEI. The DNA of the CDR3 is TGTGCCAGCAGTTCTGGTTGGACAGGGGTCCCTGAAGCTTTCTTT. Amino acids: CASSSGWTGVPEAFF.

The chain couples TRBV27 to TRBJ1-5; TRBD1 agrees at 9 bases. The CDR3 runs 16 residues. The V segment lost 6 bases and the J segment 1 base; nucleotides outside the gene matches: 7. Germline CDR1 MNHEY, CDR2 SMNVEV (reference sequence). The CDR3 bases are TGTGCCAGCAGGTCTTCGACAGGGGGGAGCAATCAGCCCCAGCATTTT. This gives the protein CASRSSTGGSNQPQHF.

Of note for this clone: Different DNA sequences within this sample yield the same CDR3. The V call is TRBV5-1, the J call TRBJ1-1; perhaps TRBD1 as D (6 bases). The CDR3 spans 14 residues. Germline V gene lookup returns CDR1 SGHRS and CDR2 YFSETQ. V lost 1 base to trimming and J lost 1 base, with 8 bases between them. This chain's CDR3 is CASSLTGWNTEAFF. CDR3 coding DNA: TGCGCCAGCAGCTTGACAGGGTGGAACACTGAAGCTTTCTTT. The whole variable domain, remainder taken from reference TRBV5-1 and TRBJ1-1, is KAGVTQTPRYLIKTRGQQVTLSCSPISGHRSVSWYQQTPGQGLQFLFEYFSETQRNKGNFPGRFSGRQFSNSRSEMNVSTLELGDSALYLCASSLTGWNTEAFFGQGTRLTVV.

The V gene is TRBV18, the J gene TRBJ2-6, with D uncertain. Germline V lookup: CDR1 KGHSH, CDR2 LQKENI. Trimming took 5 bases from V and 0 from J, leaving 5 bases between them. The CDR3 is 14 amino acids. The CDR3 protein is CASSKSSGANVLTF. CDR3 in DNA: TGTGCCAGCTCAAAGAGCTCTGGGGCCAACGTCCTGACTTTC.

The chain uses TRBV10-3 and TRBJ2-7; TRBD1 agrees at 10 bases. Germline values: CDR1 ENHRY, CDR2 SYGVKD. This CDR3 contains 15 residues. Trimming at V came to 5 bases and at J to 1 base, leaving 5 bases not matched to a gene. The CDR3 loop is CAISPGQGGSYEQYV. The CDR3 DNA sequence: TGTGCCATCAGTCCCGGACAGGGGGGGTCCTACGAGCAGTACGTC.

The rearrangement links TRBV5-4 to TRBJ2-2, with TRBD2 matching 15 bases. The V gene's germline CDR1 is SGHNT and CDR2 YYREEE (reference sequence). The CDR3 runs to 17 residues. V trimming: 4 bases; J trimming: 2 bases; junction bases outside the gene matches: 3. Here the CDR3 DNA reads TGTGCCAGCAGCGGGACTAGCGGGAGGCTCAACACCGGGGAGCTGTTTTTT. It translates to CASSGTSGRLNTGELFF.

This chain links TRBV7-2 with TRBJ1-1, with 7 positions matching TRBD1. V was clipped by 5 bases and J by 4 bases; unmatched bases: 7. Germline V gene data show CDR1 as SGHTA and CDR2 as FQGNSA. This CDR3 region has 14 residues. The CDR3 DNA reads TGTGCCAGCAGCGCCCCGACAGGGCGCACTGAAGCTTTCTTT. This codes for CASSAPTGRTEAFF.

The V call is TRBV29-1, the J call TRBJ2-5; possibly TRBD1 for D (6 bases). There are 16 residues in the CDR3. V gave up 1 base and J gave up 0 bases, with 15 bases separating them. CDR1 is SQVTM, CDR2 ANQGSEA, per germline. DNA for the CDR3: TGCAGCGTTGAAGGACAGGCAGGGGCGAACCAAGAGACCCAGTACTTC. Translating gives CSVEGQAGANQETQYF. The whole variable domain, filled in from reference TRBV29-1 and TRBJ2-5, reads SAVISQKPSRDICQRGTSLTIQCQVDSQVTMMFWYRQQPGQSLTLIATANQGSEATYESGFVIDKFPISRPNLTFSTLTVSNMSPEDSSIYLCSVEGQAGANQETQYFGPGTRLLVL.